One and the same sample provided the 23 T cell receptor beta chains below, sequenced in a study of blood T cell repertoires in COVID-19. Repertoires were generated with immunoSEQ multiplex PCR, while TCRdb's copy carries only in-frame clones and drops some. The sample has approximately 170,000 clones, about 86% seen once; the top ten hold 3.6%. The sequencing sample was made of PBMCs or T cells enriched from blood (not recorded which). These receptors originate from a woman aged 45-60 years in a cohort exposed to, infected with or recovered from COVID-19 (not recorded which).

This chain links TRBV28 with TRBJ2-4, with D possibly being TRBD2 (6 bases). The germline V gene has CDR1 MDHEN and CDR2 SYDVKM. The ends were cut back, 4 bases at V and 8 bases at J, with 18 bases in the middle. CDR3 size: 15 residues. CDR3 region: CASSSPMGGVHIQYF. CDR3 nucleotide sequence: TGTGCCAGCAGTTCTCCGATGGGGGGTGTTCACATTCAGTACTTC.

J is TRBJ2-4 and V is TRBV4-3, with D hard to call. This CDR3 spans 15 amino acids. V was pared by 1 base and J by 0 bases, with 7 bases between. CDR1 LGHNA and CDR2 YSLEER come from the germline V gene. CDR3 nucleotide sequence: TGCGCCAGCAGCCAAGGCAGGTTAGCCAAAAACATTCAGTACTTC. Its protein is CASSQGRLAKNIQYF.

V gene TRBV6-2 or TRBV6-3 combines with J gene TRBJ2-2, with 16 bases aligning to TRBD2. Germline V CDR1 and CDR2: MNHEY, SVGEGT. The CDR3 is 18 amino acids. V was clipped by 4 bases and J by 3 bases; unmatched bases: 5. The DNA for the CDR3 is TGTGCCAGCAGTTGGACCGGGACTAGCGGGGGGGACACCGGGGAGCTGTTTTTT. This gives the protein CASSWTGTSGGDTGELFF.

This clone was seen just once. The CDR3 nucleotides read TGCAGTGCTACTGAAGAGACCCAGTACTTC. Protein: CSATEETQYF. The chain couples TRBV20-1 to TRBJ2-5, with D unresolved. Germline V gene sequence: CDR1 DFQATT, CDR2 SNEGSKA (reference sequence). The CDR3 extends over 10 amino acids. Trimming shortened V by 4 bases and J by 3 bases, and 3 bases separated the two germline ends.

The CDR3 coding sequence is TGCGCCAGCAGCTCGGGGACAGTTGTGATCCAAGAGACCCAGTACTTC. Its translation is CASSSGTVVIQETQYF. The chain carries TRBV5-1 and TRBJ2-5; 7 bases fit TRBD1. The CDR3 length is 16 residues. Germline-derived CDR1 and CDR2 are SGHRS and YFSETQ. Trimming took 3 bases from V and 1 from J; bases not matched to a gene: 9.

The chain combines TRBV29-1 with TRBJ1-1; D gene unclear. The CDR3 is 11 residues long. V gave up 3 bases and J gave up 10 bases, with 12 bases separating them. CDR1 and CDR2 from the germline V gene are SQVTM and ANQGSEA. This CDR3 is CSVDGQRGAFF. CDR3 DNA sequence: TGCAGCGTTGATGGTCAAAGAGGAGCTTTCTTT.

The CDR3 sequence: CSGGGVDTEAFF. In DNA, the CDR3 is TGCAGCGGGGGAGGGGTAGACACTGAAGCTTTCTTT. This rearrangement joins TRBV29-1 to TRBJ1-1; tentative D call: TRBD1 (5 bases). Germline lookup yields CDR1 SQVTM and CDR2 ANQGSEA. The CDR3 has 12 residues. V lost 7 bases, J lost 3 bases, and 12 bases lay in between.

This chain's CDR3 is CSVDRGYNEQFF. CDR3 nucleotides: TGCAGCGTCGACAGGGGCTACAATGAGCAGTTCTTC. This chain uses TRBV29-1 with TRBJ2-1; 8 bases map to TRBD1. Germline V gene lookup returns CDR1 SQVTM and CDR2 ANQGSEA. The CDR3 is 12 residues long. Unmatched junction bases numbered 1, after V lost 6 bases and J lost 3 bases.

The rearrangement links TRBV6-2 or TRBV6-3 to TRBJ1-5; D may be TRBD1 (5 bases). V lost 2 bases, J lost 2 bases, and 13 bases lay in between. CDR3 size: 16 residues. From germline, CDR1 is MNHEY and CDR2 SVGEGT. The CDR3 DNA sequence: TGTGCCAGCAGTTACCACGACGGGGGGGGCAATCAGCCCCAGCATTTT. Residues: CASSYHDGGGNQPQHF.

The table lists this clone with a few counts. The chain links TRBV2 to TRBJ1-4; D is undetermined. This CDR3 has 14 amino acids. Germline loops: CDR1 SNHLY, CDR2 FYNNEI. The ends were cut back, 6 bases at V and 3 bases at J, with 11 bases in the middle. CDR3 sequence (DNA): TGTGCCAGCAGGCGGGCGGCCCCTAATGAAAAACTGTTTTTT. It translates to CASRRAAPNEKLFF.

The genes are TRBV7-9 and TRBJ1-1, with TRBD1 matching 8 bases. Germline V gives CDR1 SEHNR, CDR2 FQNEAQ (reference sequence). The J segment lost 7 bases and the V segment lost 2 bases, leaving 9 bases of the junction unmatched. The CDR3 runs to 15 residues. CDR3: CASSLTPDRAGEAFF. CDR3 DNA: TGTGCCAGCAGCTTAACCCCGGACAGGGCGGGTGAAGCTTTCTTT.

The gene calls are TRBV25-1 and TRBJ1-2; D perhaps matches TRBD1 (5 bases). The CDR3 is 11 residues long. Germline V gene sequence: CDR1 MGHDK, CDR2 SYGVNS. V was shortened by 7 bases and J by 7 bases, with 10 bases between the two germline ends. In DNA form, the CDR3 reads TGTGCCAGCAATTTGGGGGGTGGCTACACCTTC. This encodes CASNLGGGYTF.

This CDR3 is CASSSPGLGQETQYF. In nucleotides, the CDR3 is TGTGCCAGCAGTTCACCGGGACTAGGTCAAGAGACCCAGTACTTC. The chain links TRBV28 to TRBJ2-5; 8 nucleotides match TRBD2. After removal of 4 bases from V and 2 bases from J, the junction contained 6 bases not matched to a gene. Germline values: CDR1 MDHEN, CDR2 SYDVKM. The CDR3 covers 15 residues.

V usage is TRBV7-9 and J usage is TRBJ1-4, with a tentative D call TRBD1 (5 bases). The CDR3 loop spans 14 amino acids. Trimming took off 6 bases at V and 3 bases at J, with 11 bases between the two ends. Germline V gives CDR1 SEHNR, CDR2 FQNEAQ (reference sequence). CDR3 residues: CASRRDGPNEKLFF. The CDR3, as DNA: TGTGCCAGCAGGCGGGACGGGCCTAATGAAAAACTGTTTTTT.

This chain links TRBV5-1 with TRBJ2-5; a weak D match, TRBD2 (6 bases). This CDR3 spans 16 amino acids. V was trimmed by 3 bases and J by 4 bases, leaving 19 bases between them. Germline V CDR1 and CDR2: SGHRS, YFSETQ. CDR3 sequence reads: CASSSTSGLGGETQYF. CDR3 bases: TGCGCCAGCAGCTCTACCTCGGGACTCGGCGGAGAGACCCAGTACTTC.

The chain carries TRBV6-1 and TRBJ1-2; 7 bases line up with TRBD1. With V trimmed by 2 bases and J by 8 bases, 11 bases remained unmatched. CDR3 size: 15 residues. Germline lookup yields CDR1 MNHNS and CDR2 SASEGT. The CDR3 DNA reads as TGTGCCAGCAGTGAAACAGGGGCGCGGCTGAGGGGCTACACCTTC. This codes for CASSETGARLRGYTF.

The chain joins TRBV5-1 to TRBJ1-2; 7 nucleotides match TRBD1. Germline CDR1 and CDR2: SGHRS and YFSETQ. The CDR3 consists of 13 residues. The V gene end was trimmed by 0 bases and the J gene end by 6 bases; junction bases not matched to a gene: 2. DNA of the CDR3: TGCGCCAGCAGCTTGGGACAGGGTCATGGCTACACCTTC. This sequence encodes CASSLGQGHGYTF.

The rearrangement links TRBV6-1 to TRBJ2-1; 12 bases are a match to TRBD2. Per the germline V gene, CDR1 is MNHNS and CDR2 is SASEGT. This CDR3 is built from 17 residues. Trimming at V came to 1 base and at J to 9 bases, leaving 10 bases not matched to a gene. The CDR3 is CASSEVSSGRGIVEQFF. The CDR3 nucleotides read TGTGCCAGCAGTGAAGTTTCTAGCGGGAGGGGAATTGTTGAGCAGTTCTTC.

The rearrangement uses TRBV5-1 and TRBJ1-1; the D gene is possibly TRBD1 (5 bases). This CDR3 has 15 residues. Per the germline V gene, CDR1 is SGHRS and CDR2 is YFSETQ. The V end lost 0 bases, the J end lost 4 bases, and 13 bases lay between the germline ends. The CDR3 protein is CASSLEGRGSTEAFF. CDR3 bases: TGCGCCAGCAGCTTGGAGGGGAGGGGCAGCACTGAAGCTTTCTTT.

The chain uses TRBV28 and TRBJ2-7; the D gene is possibly TRBD1 (6 bases). The CDR3 covers 14 residues. Germline V CDR1 and CDR2: MDHEN, SYDVKM. V was trimmed by 3 bases and J by 0 bases, leaving 9 bases between them. CDR3 protein: CASSFRTVSYEQYF. As DNA, the CDR3 is TGTGCCAGCAGTTTTAGGACAGTCTCCTACGAGCAGTACTTC. The full variable domain, in which reference TRBV28 and TRBJ2-7 provide the parts outside the CDR3, is DVKVTQSSRYLVKRTGEKVFLECVQDMDHENMFWYRQDPGLGLRLIYFSYDVKMKEKGDIPEGYSVSREKKERFSLILESASTNQTSMYLCASSFRTVSYEQYFGPGTRLTVT.

This chain connects TRBV7-2 to TRBJ1-4, with D possibly being TRBD1 (5 bases). This CDR3 contains 15 residues. Germline lookup yields CDR1 SGHTA and CDR2 FQGNSA. V was trimmed by 6 bases and J by 7 bases, leaving 18 bases between them. DNA for the CDR3: TGTGCCAGCAGACCCACGGCGGGGGACCGTGAAAAACTGTTTTTT. This gives the protein CASRPTAGDREKLFF.

The gene calls are TRBV30 and TRBJ1-6; D is unclear. This CDR3 contains 15 residues. Germline V gene lookup returns CDR1 GTSNPN and CDR2 SVGIG (reference sequence). V lost 3 bases and J lost 7, with 16 bases in between. CDR3 amino acids: CAWRLGFERNSPLHF. The CDR3 nucleotides are TGTGCCTGGAGGTTAGGCTTTGAGAGGAATTCACCCCTCCACTTT.

The chain is built from TRBV23-1 and TRBJ2-1; 8 nucleotides agree with TRBD2. TRBV23-1 is sorted into the ORF group, with uncertain function. This CDR3 region has 15 residues. The junction had 6 bases not matched to a gene; V was cut back by 3 bases and J by 5 bases. The CDR3, as DNA: TGCGCCAGCAGTCACAAATTCGGGGGGGACAATGAGCAGTTCTTC. Translation gives CASSHKFGGDNEQFF.